The clone carrying this T cell receptor (beta chain) was recorded at least ten times. The target antigen is unknown. V was trimmed by 1 base and J by 3 bases, leaving 15 bases between them. The CDR3 covers 16 residues. Per the germline V gene, CDR1 is SGHKS and CDR2 is YYEKEE (reference sequence). This entry is derived from a study of CD8 T cells in ankylosing spondylitis. Whole-study findings and limits: Some of the motif variants had earlier been found in reactive arthritis patients' fluid and blood.

A single record per CDR3 protein comes from TCRdb applying MiXCR to the 5' RACE reads. The profile covers about 140,000 distinct CDR3 sequences, with 7.5% to 9.5% appearing a single time and 7.3% taken by the ten largest. Sequenced sample: synovial fluid, either unsorted or a sorted T cell fraction (not recorded which). The clonotype originates from a male donor with ankylosing spondylitis. The V gene is TRBV5-5, the J gene TRBJ2-3, with a possible D match to TRBD2 (5 bases). The DNA for the CDR3 is TGTGCCAGCAGCTTGCGCCGCGGCCCGGGGACAGATACGCAGTATTTT. This translates into CASSLRRGPGTDTQYF.